What follows describes a single T cell receptor (beta chain). Its antigen is unidentified. TCRdb passed the 5' RACE reads through MiXCR, listing each CDR3 protein once. This repertoire shows approximately 500,000 distinct CDR3 sequences, roughly 13% found once; its top ten account for almost 7%. This sample is part of a study of CD8 T cells in ankylosing spondylitis. Study-level points and caveats: About eight highly homologous variants made up a TCR beta motif that seemed to typify ankylosing spondylitis blood.

Material for sequencing was blood, either unsorted or a sorted T cell fraction (not recorded which). The receptor was isolated from a male donor with ankylosing spondylitis.

For the CDR3, the DNA is TGTGCCAGCAGCCGTTGGGGTGGTAGCGGAGAGGGGTTAGGTATACAGGATGAGCAGTTCTTC. It translates to CASSRWGGSGEGLGIQDEQFF. The V and J genes are TRBV11-2 and TRBJ2-1; D possibly corresponds to TRBD2 (6 bases). V lost 5 bases, J lost 8 bases, and 37 bases lay in between. CDR1 SGHAT and CDR2 FQNNGV come from the germline V gene. The CDR3 is made up of 21 amino acids.